Listed here are 20 T cell receptor beta chains from one sample, sequenced in a study of blood T cell repertoires in COVID-19. The repertoire was sequenced with immunoSEQ multiplex PCR; TCRdb's copy has only in-frame clones and lacks some. The sample has 150,000 to 200,000 clones, about 86% seen once. The sample consisted of peripheral blood. Source of these receptors: a man aged 60-69 years with acute or convalescent COVID-19.

As for this clone: Other DNA sequences in this sample translate to the same CDR3. The chain has TRBV2 and TRBJ1-3, with a tentative D call TRBD1 (6 bases). Trimming cost V 6 bases and J 0 bases, with 12 bases left between them. Germline V CDR1 and CDR2: SNHLY, FYNNEI. There are 15 residues in the CDR3. The CDR3 region is CASSAIQGSGNTIYF. The CDR3 bases are TGTGCCAGCAGCGCAATACAGGGCTCTGGAAACACCATATATTTT.

The chain has TRBV7-8 and TRBJ1-5; D unresolved. The CDR3 spans 16 residues. From germline, CDR1 is SGHVS and CDR2 FQNEAQ. V was shortened by 0 bases and J by 4 bases, with 13 bases between the two germline ends. The CDR3 loop is CASSLASQTRNQPQHF. For the CDR3, the DNA is TGTGCCAGCAGCTTAGCTTCGCAGACCAGGAATCAGCCCCAGCATTTT. Combining the CDR3 with reference TRBV7-8 and TRBJ1-5 gives the whole variable domain GAGVSQSPRYKVAKRGQDVALRCDPISGHVSLFWYQQALGQGPEFLTYFQNEAQLDKSGLPSDRFFAERPEGSVSTLKIQRTQQEDSAVYLCASSLASQTRNQPQHFGDGTRLSIL.

The gene calls are TRBV5-1 and TRBJ2-5; 8 bases fit TRBD2. J lost 5 bases, V lost 2 bases, and 8 bases had no gene match. The germline V gene encodes CDR1 SGHRS and CDR2 YFSETQ. CDR3 length: 15 amino acids. The CDR3 protein is CASSFSGEVWETQYF. In nucleotides, the CDR3 is TGCGCCAGCAGCTTTAGCGGGGAGGTATGGGAGACCCAGTACTTC.

The rearrangement uses TRBV18 and TRBJ1-1, with 8 bases aligning to TRBD1. Germline CDR1 reads KGHSH; CDR2 reads LQKENI. This CDR3 contains 15 residues. J was trimmed by 3 bases and V by 6 bases; bases with no gene match: 9. This CDR3 reads CASSLIQGEDTEAFF. The CDR3 DNA is TGTGCCAGCTCGCTGATACAGGGGGAGGACACTGAAGCTTTCTTT.

This clone came up a few times. This CDR3 is also generated by other DNA sequences in the sample. For the CDR3, the DNA is TGTGCCAGCAGTTCCCTAAATCAGCCCCAGCATTTT. This sequence encodes CASSSLNQPQHF. The V call is TRBV28, the J call TRBJ1-5; unclear D gene. With 4 bases removed from V and 4 bases from J, the gap between germline ends came to 5 bases. The germline V gene encodes CDR1 MDHEN and CDR2 SYDVKM. This CDR3 is 12 amino acids long. Variable domain in full (rest from reference TRBV28 and TRBJ1-5): DVKVTQSSRYLVKRTGEKVFLECVQDMDHENMFWYRQDPGLGLRLIYFSYDVKMKEKGDIPEGYSVSREKKERFSLILESASTNQTSMYLCASSSLNQPQHFGDGTRLSIL.

The gene calls are TRBV5-3 and TRBJ1-2; D uncertain. TRBV5-3 is designated an ORF whose function remains uncertain. V was pared by 4 bases and J by 3 bases, with 19 bases between. The CDR3 has 16 residues. The DNA for the CDR3 is TGTGCCAGAAGCGAGAAGAGCACAGTGCCCGACTATGGCTACACCTTC. Residues: CARSEKSTVPDYGYTF.

The table lists this clone with a count of one. The chain has TRBV2 and TRBJ2-3, with 9 bases that match TRBD2. V gave up 6 bases and J gave up 0 bases; unmatched junction bases: 7. CDR3 size: 16 residues. Germline assignment: CDR1 SNHLY and CDR2 FYNNEI. Here the CDR3 DNA reads TGTGCCAGCAGCCTACGGCGGGGGGGGAGCACAGATACGCAGTATTTT. This codes for CASSLRRGGSTDTQYF. Using reference TRBV2 and TRBJ2-3 for the parts outside the CDR3, the full variable domain is EPEVTQTPSHQVTQMGQEVILRCVPISNHLYFYWYRQILGQKVEFLVSFYNNEISEKSEIFDDQFSVERPDGSNFTLKIRSTKLEDSAMYFCASSLRRGGSTDTQYFGPGTRLTVL.

This rearrangement joins TRBV7-3 to TRBJ1-2; maybe TRBD1 (6 bases). The germline CDR1 and CDR2 sequences are SGHTA and FQGTGA. CDR3 size: 14 residues. V was pared by 2 bases and J by 2 bases, with 9 bases between. The CDR3 is CASSLPGQNYGYTF. CDR3 nucleotides: TGTGCCAGCAGCTTACCCGGACAGAACTATGGCTACACCTTC.

This clone was detected once. The CDR3 DNA follows: TGTGCCAGCAGTCCGTGGCAGGCAGGGCTAATAGAGGCTTTCTTT. Translated, it gives CASSPWQAGLIEAFF. The chain couples TRBV6-5 to TRBJ1-1; weak D call: TRBD1 (5 bases). Germline CDR1 is MNHEY and CDR2 is SVGAGI. This CDR3 is 15 amino acids long. V lost 5 bases and J lost 11, with 24 bases in between.

The rearrangement uses TRBV5-1 and TRBJ1-2, with TRBD1 matching over 8 bases. This CDR3 spans 14 amino acids. Trimming at V came to 4 bases and at J to 4 bases, leaving 6 bases not matched to a gene. The V gene's germline CDR1 is SGHRS and CDR2 YFSETQ. CDR3 nucleotides: TGCGCCAGCAGCAGAGGGACAGGCGTCTATGGCTACACCTTC. It specifies CASSRGTGVYGYTF.

V usage is TRBV19 and J usage is TRBJ1-1; D is ambiguous. Germline V gene sequence: CDR1 LNHDA, CDR2 SQIVND (reference sequence). The CDR3 has 13 amino acids. Trimming pared 4 bases from V and 0 bases from J, leaving 6 bases between. The DNA of the CDR3 is TGTGCCAGTAGTACCCCAATGAACACTGAAGCTTTCTTT. Translating gives CASSTPMNTEAFF.

The V call is TRBV3-1 (or the pseudogene TRBV3-2), the J call TRBJ2-3; D is perhaps TRBD1 (6 bases). This CDR3 comprises 16 residues. V was clipped by 6 bases and J by 6 bases, with 22 bases between them. Germline V gives CDR1 LGHDT, CDR2 YNNKEL (reference sequence). DNA of the CDR3: TGTGCCAGCAGTCGGAGAGGGGGAACGGTCCTCGATACGCAGTATTTT. This sequence encodes CASSRRGGTVLDTQYF.

The CDR3 DNA is TGTGCCATCAGTGTTGGAGGGGAGAGGGAAGCTTTCTTT. It codes for CAISVGGEREAFF. The chain links TRBV10-3 to TRBJ1-1; TRBD1 might be the D (5 bases). CDR3 length: 13 amino acids. Trimming stripped 4 bases from V and 8 bases from J, with 14 bases between. Germline loops: CDR1 ENHRY, CDR2 SYGVKD.

The V and J genes are TRBV11-3 and TRBJ2-7; D possibly corresponds to TRBD2 (6 bases). Germline V gene sequence: CDR1 SGHNT, CDR2 YENEEA. Trimming took 5 bases from V and 6 from J, leaving 11 bases between them. The CDR3 consists of 12 residues. CDR3 residues: CASSGGGREQYF. CDR3 coding DNA: TGTGCCAGCAGCGGGGGAGGTCGCGAGCAGTACTTC.

The V call is TRBV30, the J call TRBJ2-2; no clear D gene. There are 12 residues in the CDR3. Trimming took off 2 bases at V and 2 bases at J, with 3 bases between the two ends. Germline CDR1 reads GTSNPN; CDR2 reads SVGIG (reference sequence). CDR3 nucleotides: TGTGCCTGGAGTCTTAACACCGGGGAGCTGTTTTTT. Translating it yields CAWSLNTGELFF.

This clone was seen a few times. V usage is TRBV5-4 and J usage is TRBJ2-7; 12 nucleotides align to TRBD2. After removal of 2 bases from V and 5 bases from J, the junction contained 8 bases not matched to a gene. There are 16 residues in the CDR3. Germline assignment: CDR1 SGHNT and CDR2 YYREEE (reference sequence). The CDR3 DNA follows: TGTGCCAGCAGCTTTTTCCTAGCGGGAGGGCTCGACGAGCAGTACTTC. Protein: CASSFFLAGGLDEQYF.

The gene calls are TRBV5-1 and TRBJ1-1; maybe TRBD1 (6 bases). The germline CDR1 and CDR2 sequences are SGHRS and YFSETQ. This CDR3 has 15 residues. Trimming shortened V by 0 bases and J by 4 bases, and 13 bases separated the two germline ends. The CDR3 DNA is TGCGCCAGCAGCTTGGGTCCCAGGGGAAGCACTGAAGCTTTCTTT. Translation gives CASSLGPRGSTEAFF.

The J gene is TRBJ1-3, the V gene TRBV29-1; D call uncertain. The V end was cut by 8 bases, the J end by 0 bases, with 17 bases between. The CDR3 consists of 15 residues. CDR1 is SQVTM, CDR2 ANQGSEA, per germline. CDR3 region: CSYSEEPASGNTIYF. Here the CDR3 DNA reads TGCAGCTACTCCGAGGAACCAGCCTCTGGAAACACCATATATTTT.

As concerns this clone: Germline is not matched at one junction end, which may reflect a read error. J is TRBJ2-7 and V is TRBV28; 11 bases line up with TRBD2. There are 16 residues in the CDR3. Germline V gene lookup returns CDR1 MDHEN and CDR2 SYDVKM. The CDR3 DNA is TGTGCCAGCAGTTTTTTTGGGGCAGCTAGCGGGAGGTTGACTGAATTC. It translates to CASSFFGAASGRLTEF. Based on the CDR3 plus reference TRBV28 and TRBJ2-7, the full variable domain is DVKVTQSSRYLVKRTGEKVFLECVQDMDHENMFWYRQDPGLGLRLIYFSYDVKMKEKGDIPEGYSVSREKKERFSLILESASTNQTSMYLCASSFFGAASGRLTEFGPGTRLTVT.

The chain uses TRBV30 and TRBJ1-2, with a tentative D call TRBD1 (5 bases). The CDR3 totals 12 residues. V was shortened by 0 bases and J by 6 bases, with 8 bases between the two germline ends. Per the germline V gene, CDR1 is GTSNPN and CDR2 is SVGIG (reference sequence). CDR3: CAWSVSGNGYTF. DNA for the CDR3: TGTGCCTGGAGTGTATCAGGGAATGGCTACACCTTC.